Following are 27 T cell receptor beta chains from one sample sequenced in a study of blood T cell repertoires in COVID-19. Using immunoSEQ multiplex PCR, the repertoire was profiled, and TCRdb retains in-frame clones only, with some absent. The data show roughly 410,000 clones, around 87% seen once. Sequenced input: peripheral blood. The origin of the receptors is a woman aged 55-70 years with COVID-19, enrolled during active disease.

The chain has TRBV3-1 (or the pseudogene TRBV3-2) and TRBJ1-1, with D possibly TRBD1 on 6 matching bases. The V and J ends lost 3 bases and 5 bases respectively, with 25 bases between them. CDR3 size: 18 residues. Germline assignment: CDR1 LGHDT and CDR2 YNNKEL (reference sequence). The CDR3 reads CASSHVGAGGIRNTEAFF. CDR3 DNA: TGTGCCAGCAGCCACGTCGGTGCGGGGGGCATAAGGAATACTGAAGCTTTCTTT.

The chain uses TRBV9 and TRBJ2-3; 7 nucleotides line up with TRBD1. Trimming removed 3 bases from V and 4 bases from J; junction bases left unmatched: 5. The CDR3 contains 14 residues. Germline CDR1 SGDLS, CDR2 YYNGEE. CDR3 protein: CASSARQGADTQYF. CDR3 DNA: TGTGCCAGCAGCGCCAGACAGGGCGCAGATACGCAGTATTTT.

The chain has TRBV14 and TRBJ1-1, with D possibly TRBD1 on 5 matching bases. CDR3 length: 14 amino acids. The V end lost 4 bases, the J end lost 4 bases, and 13 bases lay between the germline ends. CDR1 and CDR2 from the germline V gene are SGHDN and FVKESK. CDR3 amino acids: CASSPGWQGTEAFF. In nucleotides, the CDR3 is TGTGCCAGCAGCCCAGGTTGGCAGGGCACTGAAGCTTTCTTT.

This clone was observed a single time. This chain links TRBV18 with TRBJ1-5; no definite D call. V was pared by 3 bases and J by 5 bases, with 8 bases between. CDR1 is KGHSH, CDR2 LQKENI, per germline. This CDR3 has 13 residues. In DNA form, the CDR3 reads TGTGCCAGCTCACCTTCGGTGGATCAGCCCCAGCATTTT. As protein: CASSPSVDQPQHF.

This chain connects TRBV7-8 to TRBJ1-1, with D perhaps TRBD1 (6 bases). Germline CDR1 reads SGHVS; CDR2 reads FQNEAQ. This CDR3 region has 13 residues. Trimming cost V 3 bases and J 8 bases, with 13 bases left between them. The CDR3 DNA reads as TGTGCCAGCAGCTTCCAATTTGACAGGGAAGCTTTCTTT. Translating gives CASSFQFDREAFF.

This chain joins TRBV3-1 (or the pseudogene TRBV3-2) and TRBJ1-2; D is unresolved. The germline V gene encodes CDR1 LGHDT and CDR2 YNNKEL (reference sequence). The CDR3 is 14 amino acids. The V end lost 0 bases, the J end lost 7 bases, and 12 bases lay between the germline ends. CDR3 protein: CASSQDLQYVGYTF. The CDR3 coding sequence is TGTGCCAGCAGCCAAGACTTACAGTATGTTGGCTACACCTTC.

CDR3 sequence: CASSPTENYGYTF. The CDR3 DNA reads TGTGCCAGCAGCCCGACGGAGAACTATGGCTACACCTTC. The chain uses TRBV6-5 and TRBJ1-2; no definite D call. The germline V gene has CDR1 MNHEY and CDR2 SVGAGI. Deletions cut 6 bases from V and 2 bases from J, with 10 bases between. The CDR3 length is 13 residues.

This clone has ten or more counts. V gene TRBV12-3 or TRBV12-4 combines with J gene TRBJ2-7, with 8 bases lining up with TRBD2. V was clipped by 6 bases and J by 7 bases; unmatched bases: 8. This CDR3 region has 13 residues. CDR3 in DNA: TGTGCCAGCAGATCGGGACCGGGGGGGGAGCAGTACTTC. Its translation: CASRSGPGGEQYF.

The V gene is TRBV6-6, the J gene TRBJ1-1; maybe TRBD1 (6 bases). The CDR3 has 16 residues. Germline CDR1 reads MNHNY; CDR2 reads SVGAGI (reference sequence). V was trimmed by 7 bases and J by 0 bases, leaving 18 bases between them. CDR3 DNA sequence: TGTGCCAGCACCTCGAGGGGGAGATCAATGAACACTGAAGCTTTCTTT. This translates into CASTSRGRSMNTEAFF.

The chain uses TRBV7-8 and TRBJ2-7, with D maybe TRBD2 (6 bases). Between the trimmed V and J ends, which lost 5 bases and 9 bases, there was a span of 26 bases. The germline CDR1 and CDR2 sequences are SGHVS and FQNEAQ. The CDR3 is made up of 16 amino acids. The CDR3, as DNA: TGTGCCAGCAGCCCCCTGGGGGGTCAGGTAAACCGAATGCAGTACTTC. Translation gives CASSPLGGQVNRMQYF.

The chain carries TRBV6-5 and TRBJ1-1; D may be TRBD1 (5 bases). CDR3 length equals 13 residues. The V gene lost 8 bases and the J gene lost 7 bases, with 17 bases spanning the gap. The germline V gene encodes CDR1 MNHEY and CDR2 SVGAGI. CDR3 region: CASSREGRNEAFF. The CDR3 DNA reads TGTGCCAGCTCTAGGGAGGGGAGGAATGAAGCTTTCTTT.

The J gene is TRBJ2-1, the V gene TRBV30, with TRBD2 matching over 9 bases. Germline loops: CDR1 GTSNPN, CDR2 SVGIG (reference sequence). The CDR3 has 14 residues. The ends lost 5 bases at V and 7 bases at J; junction bases unmatched: 9. The CDR3 coding sequence is TGTGCCTGGGATGCAGCTAGCGGGGTGAATGAGCAGTTCTTC. Translating gives CAWDAASGVNEQFF.

V is TRBV4-1 and J is TRBJ2-7, with 8 bases identical to TRBD1. Trimming cost V 2 bases and J 2 bases; bases outside gene matches: 8. The CDR3 is 16 residues long. Germline V gene data show CDR1 as MGHRA and CDR2 as YSYEKL. Here the CDR3 DNA reads TGCGCCAGCAGCCAAACCATTGGGACAGGAGCCTACGAGCAGTACTTC. Its protein product is CASSQTIGTGAYEQYF.

The chain recombines TRBV5-1 with TRBJ2-2; D uncertain. Germline loops: CDR1 SGHRS, CDR2 YFSETQ. The CDR3 consists of 14 residues. Trimming removed 5 bases from V and 6 bases from J, with 14 bases in between. CDR3: CASSETAVSGELFF. The CDR3 DNA reads as TGCGCCAGCAGTGAGACTGCGGTTTCCGGGGAGCTGTTTTTT.

The rearrangement uses TRBV18 and TRBJ2-5; 7 bases align to TRBD1. The CDR3 consists of 14 residues. V shed 4 bases, J shed 5 bases, and the junction held 7 bases outside the gene matches. Germline-derived CDR1 and CDR2 are KGHSH and LQKENI. CDR3 in amino acids: CASSRTGVEETQYF. In DNA, the CDR3 is TGTGCCAGCTCACGAACAGGGGTTGAGGAGACCCAGTACTTC. Full variable domain (missing parts from reference TRBV18 and TRBJ2-5): NAGVMQNPRHLVRRRGQEARLRCSPMKGHSHVYWYRQLPEEGLKFMVYLQKENIIDESGMPKERFSAEFPKEGPSILRIQQVVRGDSAAYFCASSRTGVEETQYFGPGTRLLVL.

This chain uses TRBV2 with TRBJ2-3; possibly TRBD2 for D (6 bases). V lost 9 bases and J lost 1, with 11 bases in between. CDR3 length: 13 amino acids. CDR1 and CDR2 (germline): SNHLY, FYNNEI. The CDR3 region is CARRLGGTDTQYF. CDR3 DNA: TGTGCCAGACGACTAGGGGGCACAGATACGCAGTATTTT.

The J gene is TRBJ1-1, the V gene TRBV5-1; D is perhaps TRBD1 (5 bases). This CDR3 is 14 amino acids long. The germline gives CDR1 SGHRS, CDR2 YFSETQ. Trimming stripped 2 bases from V and 1 base from J, with 9 bases between. CDR3 sequence (DNA): TGCGCCAGCAGCTTCTTGACAGCGAACACTGAAGCTTTCTTT. This gives the protein CASSFLTANTEAFF.

This clone was seen only a few times. The chain is built from TRBV7-9 and TRBJ1-2; 9 nucleotides align to TRBD1. This CDR3 region has 15 residues. Germline V gene lookup returns CDR1 SEHNR and CDR2 FQNEAQ (reference sequence). J gave up 4 bases and V 5 bases, and 8 bases lay outside the gene matches. CDR3 residues: CASSPGGQGGYGYTF. Here the CDR3 DNA reads TGTGCCAGCAGCCCAGGGGGACAGGGTGGCTATGGCTACACCTTC.

The rearrangement joins TRBV2 to TRBJ2-7; D not certain. V lost 2 bases and J 2 bases, leaving 19 bases between the germline ends. The germline V gene encodes CDR1 SNHLY and CDR2 FYNNEI. CDR3 size: 17 residues. CDR3 sequence (DNA): TGTGCCAGCAGTGAACTTGGAGCAGCATCTGTCCCCTACGAGCAGTACTTC. Translating it yields CASSELGAASVPYEQYF.

This clone showed up many times. This chain links TRBV5-1 with TRBJ2-5, with a weak D call TRBD1 (6 bases). Trimming pared 4 bases from V and 4 bases from J, leaving 23 bases between. The V gene's germline CDR1 is SGHRS and CDR2 YFSETQ. The CDR3 extends over 17 amino acids. CDR3 nucleotides: TGCGCCAGCAGCCTCAGGGGCCCTCAAGTGGTGGGAGAGACCCAGTACTTC. This sequence encodes CASSLRGPQVVGETQYF.

The sample holds one count of this clone. The chain carries TRBV18 and TRBJ1-4; D possibly corresponds to TRBD1 (5 bases). The CDR3 is made up of 15 amino acids. The germline CDR1 and CDR2 sequences are KGHSH and LQKENI. V lost 0 bases and J lost 8, with 13 bases in between. The CDR3 sequence: CASSPPSLGAEKLFF. For the CDR3, the DNA is TGTGCCAGCTCACCACCCTCGCTAGGGGCGGAAAAACTGTTTTTT.

V is TRBV12-5 and J is TRBJ1-2, with a possible D match to TRBD1 (6 bases). The CDR3 is made up of 15 amino acids. V was clipped by 2 bases and J by 4 bases, with 14 bases between them. The germline CDR1 and CDR2 sequences are LGHNT and FRNRAP. The CDR3 nucleotides read TGTGCTAGTGGTTTGTCCTCCGGACAGTCCTATGGCTACACCTTC. It translates to CASGLSSGQSYGYTF.

This rearrangement joins TRBV3-1 (or the pseudogene TRBV3-2) to TRBJ2-1; tentative D call: TRBD1 (6 bases). The CDR3 is 14 amino acids. Germline V gene data show CDR1 as LGHDT and CDR2 as YNNKEL (reference sequence). Trimming shortened V by 5 bases and J by 9 bases, and 17 bases separated the two germline ends. CDR3 DNA sequence: TGTGCCAGCAGCGCGCAACAGGGTGGGGGTGAGCAGTTCTTC. As protein: CASSAQQGGGEQFF.

The sample holds a few counts of this clone. The V and J genes are TRBV14 and TRBJ1-1; 11 nucleotides align to TRBD1. The CDR3 covers 16 residues. Germline CDR1 is SGHDN and CDR2 is FVKESK. V shed 3 bases, J shed 3 bases, and the junction held 6 bases outside the gene matches. As DNA, the CDR3 is TGTGCCAGCAGCCACCGACTGGGACAGGGGGACACTGAAGCTTTCTTT. Translating it yields CASSHRLGQGDTEAFF. The complete variable domain, with remaining parts taken from reference TRBV14 and TRBJ1-1, reads EAGVTQFPSHSVIEKGQTVTLRCDPISGHDNLYWYRRVMGKEIKFLLHFVKESKQDESGMPNNRFLAERTGGTYSTLKVQPAELEDSGVYFCASSHRLGQGDTEAFFGQGTRLTVV.

This rearrangement joins TRBV9 to TRBJ2-7; 10 bases are a match to TRBD1. Germline CDR1 SGDLS, CDR2 YYNGEE. This CDR3 has 13 residues. V lost 3 bases and J lost 7; bases outside the gene matches: 4. The CDR3 loop reads CASSGADRGEQYF. CDR3 bases: TGTGCCAGCAGCGGAGCGGACAGGGGGGAGCAGTACTTC.

In this sample, this clone turned up once. V is TRBV6-5 and J is TRBJ1-2; D perhaps matches TRBD1 (5 bases). The V gene's germline CDR1 is MNHEY and CDR2 SVGAGI. The CDR3 is 13 residues long. The V end was cut by 4 bases, the J end by 5 bases, with 11 bases between. The CDR3 protein is CASSFTGLYGYTF. The CDR3 DNA reads as TGTGCCAGCAGTTTCACAGGTCTATATGGCTACACCTTC.

The table lists this clone with a few counts. V is TRBV6-5 and J is TRBJ2-7; TRBD1 might be the D (7 bases). V shed 5 bases and J shed 2 bases, with 16 bases lying between them. The CDR3 totals 15 residues. The V gene's germline CDR1 is MNHEY and CDR2 SVGAGI. The CDR3 DNA reads TGTGCCAGCAGTCAGGCCAGGGGGGCGGCCTACGAGCAGTACTTC. This encodes CASSQARGAAYEQYF.